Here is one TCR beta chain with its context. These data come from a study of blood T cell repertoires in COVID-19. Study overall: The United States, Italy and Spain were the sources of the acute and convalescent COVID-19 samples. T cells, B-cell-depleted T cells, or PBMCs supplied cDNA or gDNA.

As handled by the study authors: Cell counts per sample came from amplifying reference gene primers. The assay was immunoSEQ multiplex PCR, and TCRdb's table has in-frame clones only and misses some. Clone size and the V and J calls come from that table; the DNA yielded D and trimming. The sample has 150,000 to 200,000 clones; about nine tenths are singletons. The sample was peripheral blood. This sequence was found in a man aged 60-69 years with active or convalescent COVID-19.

CDR3 DNA sequence: TGTGCCAGCAGCTTTCGACATCAGGCAACTAATGAAAAACTGTTTTTT. It yields the protein CASSFRHQATNEKLFF. The chain combines TRBV7-6 with TRBJ1-4; no definite D call. The CDR3 is 16 residues long. Per germline, CDR1 SGHVS and CDR2 FNYEAQ. The V end lost 3 bases, the J end lost 0 bases, and 11 bases lay between the germline ends.